Presented here are 21 T cell receptor beta chains from one specimen sequenced in a study of beta chain features in type 1 diabetes. What these receptors recognize is not known. Regarding the study as a whole: Within each of all four CD4+ subsets, Type 1 diabetes patients had TCRB CDR3s that were moderately but significantly shorter.

The authors reverse transcribed all of the isolated RNA, so sequencing captured expressed TCRB transcripts. Method: immunoSEQ multiplex PCR; TCRdb's copy keeps in-frame clones and lacks some. The sample has roughly 150,000 clones; roughly 60% are singletons. The sequenced material came from naive CD4+ T cells from blood. The receptor set was obtained from a man younger than 45 with type 1 diabetes.

The gene calls are TRBV5-6 and TRBJ1-2, with unresolved D. This CDR3 is 14 amino acids long. In germline, CDR1 is SGHDT, CDR2 YYEEEE. With 0 bases removed from V and 5 bases from J, the gap between germline ends came to 11 bases. CDR3: CASSLAAGLYGYTF. CDR3 DNA: TGTGCCAGCAGCTTGGCCGCAGGACTGTATGGCTACACCTTC.

This clone has only a few counts. The chain uses TRBV29-1 and TRBJ2-3, with D unresolved. The length of the CDR3 is 12 residues. V gave up 4 bases and J gave up 2 bases, with 7 bases separating them. Germline CDR1 SQVTM, CDR2 ANQGSEA. The CDR3 bases are TGCAGCGTTGTTCCGATCACAGATACGCAGTATTTT. Protein: CSVVPITDTQYF.

A single count supports this clone. This chain connects TRBV29-1 to TRBJ2-5, with D perhaps TRBD2 (5 bases). This CDR3 contains 12 residues. Germline CDR1 is SQVTM and CDR2 is ANQGSEA. V was shortened by 8 bases and J by 2 bases, with 12 bases between the two germline ends. The CDR3 region has the DNA TGCAGCCTTCCGGACTTGCAAGAGACCCAGTACTTC. Translating it yields CSLPDLQETQYF. The full variable domain, completed using reference TRBV29-1 and TRBJ2-5, is SAVISQKPSRDICQRGTSLTIQCQVDSQVTMMFWYRQQPGQSLTLIATANQGSEATYESGFVIDKFPISRPNLTFSTLTVSNMSPEDSSIYLCSLPDLQETQYFGPGTRLLVL.

The rearrangement joins TRBV10-3 to TRBJ2-4, with 8 bases matching TRBD1. The V and J ends lost 8 bases and 7 bases, in that order; junction bases with no gene match: 4. Germline CDR1 and CDR2: ENHRY and SYGVKD. This CDR3 has 12 amino acids. CDR3 in DNA: TGTGCCATCGGACAGGGTGGGAACATTCAGTACTTC. Translation: CAIGQGGNIQYF.

This clone was observed a few times. This chain links TRBV27 with TRBJ2-3; D is ambiguous. There are 15 residues in the CDR3. Germline CDR1 reads MNHEY; CDR2 reads SMNVEV (reference sequence). V was clipped by 5 bases and J by 1 base, with 13 bases between them. The CDR3 protein is CASSPRGLGTDTQYF. The CDR3 DNA sequence: TGTGCCAGCAGTCCCCGCGGCCTAGGCACAGATACGCAGTATTTT.

This clone occurred once. V is TRBV7-9 and J is TRBJ2-3; D may correspond to TRBD1 or TRBD2 (6 bases each). The germline CDR1 and CDR2 sequences are SEHNR and FQNEAQ (reference sequence). Trimming shortened V by 5 bases and J by 6 bases, and 15 bases separated the two germline ends. This CDR3 has 14 amino acids. The CDR3 loop reads CASSPKGGKDTQYF. For the CDR3, the DNA is TGTGCCAGCAGCCCCAAGGGGGGTAAGGATACGCAGTATTTT.

The chain is built from TRBV2 and TRBJ2-3, with D hard to call. CDR1 SNHLY and CDR2 FYNNEI come from the germline V gene. Deletions cut 8 bases from V and 0 bases from J, with 12 bases between. CDR3 length equals 14 residues. CDR3: CASARSSSTDTQYF. The CDR3 coding sequence is TGTGCCAGCGCTCGAAGTTCTAGCACAGATACGCAGTATTTT.

This clone came up a few times. The genes are TRBV7-6 and TRBJ2-3; D unclear. This CDR3 comprises 12 residues. The V end lost 2 bases, the J end lost 5 bases, and 5 bases lay between the germline ends. In germline, CDR1 is SGHVS, CDR2 FNYEAQ. The CDR3 loop reads CASSLSGDTQYF. CDR3 nucleotide sequence: TGTGCCAGCAGCTTATCTGGAGATACGCAGTATTTT.

The sample holds a few counts of this clone. V is TRBV2 and J is TRBJ1-2; a possible D gene is TRBD1 (5 bases). The CDR3 consists of 13 residues. CDR1 and CDR2 from the germline V gene are SNHLY and FYNNEI. V lost 3 bases to trimming and J lost 1 base, with 6 bases between them. CDR3 bases: TGTGCCAGCAGTGAGAGGGGTAACTATGGCTACACCTTC. It translates to CASSERGNYGYTF.

This chain connects TRBV29-1 to TRBJ2-1; 13 bases match TRBD2. V was clipped by 7 bases and J by 14 bases; unmatched bases: 11. Germline V gene data show CDR1 as SQVTM and CDR2 as ANQGSEA. The CDR3 runs 13 residues. Here the CDR3 DNA reads TGCAGCGCCCGACTAGCGGGGGGCTCGATGGAGTTCTTC. As protein: CSARLAGGSMEFF.

The genes are TRBV29-1 and TRBJ2-7; either TRBD1 or TRBD2 may supply D (5 bases each). Looked up from germline, CDR1 is SQVTM and CDR2 is ANQGSEA. Deletions cut 7 bases from V and 3 bases from J, with 19 bases between. This CDR3 spans 14 amino acids. The CDR3 spells CSAQRDQVNYEQYF. CDR3 nucleotides: TGCAGCGCTCAAAGGGACCAGGTGAACTACGAGCAGTACTTC.

This sequence joins TRBV4-3 and TRBJ2-1; the D gene is possibly TRBD1 (5 bases). The CDR3 has 15 amino acids. V was trimmed by 4 bases and J by 4 bases, leaving 14 bases between them. Germline CDR1 LGHNA, CDR2 YSLEER. The CDR3, as DNA: TGCGCCAGCAGCCGTTACAGGTTGGGGTACAATGAGCAGTTCTTC. Its translation: CASSRYRLGYNEQFF.

The chain links TRBV9 to TRBJ2-1, with D hard to call. The V gene's germline CDR1 is SGDLS and CDR2 YYNGEE. Trimming stripped 0 bases from V and 10 bases from J, with 8 bases between. The CDR3 spans 12 residues. The CDR3 sequence: CASSVEGREQFF. The CDR3 DNA reads as TGTGCCAGCAGCGTAGAGGGCCGGGAGCAGTTCTTC.

The chain joins TRBV7-9 to TRBJ2-5, with D uncertain. Germline V CDR1 and CDR2: SEHNR, FQNEAQ (reference sequence). Trimming left V 1 base short and J 7 bases short, with 16 bases between. The CDR3 is made up of 15 amino acids. The CDR3 region is CASSLDRHPTGTQYF. As DNA, the CDR3 is TGTGCCAGCAGCTTAGACCGCCACCCAACGGGGACCCAGTACTTC.

J is TRBJ1-2 and V is TRBV30; D is ambiguous. The CDR3 has 12 amino acids. Germline CDR1 reads GTSNPN; CDR2 reads SVGIG (reference sequence). Trimming removed 2 bases at V and 8 bases at J, with 12 bases between. The CDR3 protein is CAWSPRQAGYTF. The CDR3 DNA reads TGTGCCTGGAGTCCAAGACAAGCCGGCTACACCTTC. The whole variable domain, filled in from reference TRBV30 and TRBJ1-2, reads SQTIHQWPATLVQPVGSPLSLECTVEGTSNPNLYWYRQAAGRGLQLLFYSVGIGQISSEVPQNLSASRPQDRQFILSSKKLLLSDSGFYLCAWSPRQAGYTFGSGTRLTVV.

This sequence joins TRBV30 and TRBJ1-6, with D perhaps TRBD1 (6 bases). CDR3 length: 14 amino acids. With 0 bases removed from V and 10 bases from J, the gap between germline ends came to 13 bases. CDR1 is GTSNPN and CDR2 is SVGIG in the germline V gene (reference sequence). The CDR3 is CAWSVGAKGSPLHF. The DNA of the CDR3 is TGTGCCTGGAGTGTGGGGGCGAAAGGATCACCCCTCCACTTT. The full variable domain, its missing parts supplied by reference TRBV30 and TRBJ1-6, is SQTIHQWPATLVQPVGSPLSLECTVEGTSNPNLYWYRQAAGRGLQLLFYSVGIGQISSEVPQNLSASRPQDRQFILSSKKLLLSDSGFYLCAWSVGAKGSPLHFGNGTRLTVT.

The rearrangement uses TRBV6-6 and TRBJ1-5; unclear D gene. Germline V CDR1 and CDR2: MNHNY, SVGAGI (reference sequence). This CDR3 spans 14 amino acids. Between the trimmed V and J ends, which lost 6 bases and 6 bases, there was a span of 15 bases. Here the CDR3 reads CASRPRLDGQPQHF. The DNA of the CDR3 is TGTGCCAGCAGACCCCGACTGGACGGTCAGCCCCAGCATTTT.

V and J are TRBV4-1 and TRBJ2-5, with a weak D call TRBD2 (5 bases). This CDR3 is built from 15 residues. The V gene lost 1 base and the J gene lost 2 bases, with 11 bases spanning the gap. Germline V gene data show CDR1 as MGHRA and CDR2 as YSYEKL. The CDR3 DNA reads TGCGCCAGCAGCCAAGGCTCGTCGGGACAAGAGACCCAGTACTTC. Amino acids: CASSQGSSGQETQYF.

This clone showed up just once. J is TRBJ1-1 and V is TRBV6-5; 9 bases agree with TRBD1. J was trimmed by 5 bases and V by 11 bases; bases with no gene match: 12. There are 14 residues in the CDR3. CDR1 is MNHEY, CDR2 SVGAGI, per germline. CDR3 protein: CACQVGQGVTEAFF. CDR3 DNA sequence: TGTGCCTGTCAGGTGGGACAGGGAGTTACTGAAGCTTTCTTT.

The V gene is TRBV30, the J gene TRBJ2-7, with 10 nucleotides matching TRBD1. There are 15 residues in the CDR3. Looked up from germline, CDR1 is GTSNPN and CDR2 is SVGIG (reference sequence). V was clipped by 5 bases and J by 6 bases; unmatched bases: 13. The DNA for the CDR3 is TGTGCCTGGGCTCGTGTCCGGGACAGGGGAATCGAGCAGTACTTC. This codes for CAWARVRDRGIEQYF.

The chain recombines TRBV27 with TRBJ1-2; tentative D call: TRBD1 (5 bases). V was clipped by 8 bases and J by 1 base, with 17 bases between them. CDR1 is MNHEY, CDR2 SMNVEV, per germline (reference sequence). This CDR3 has 15 residues. The CDR3 DNA reads TGTGCCAGCCTGGGTCGCAATCAGGGTAACTATGGCTACACCTTC. This codes for CASLGRNQGNYGYTF.